This TCR beta chain emerged from a study of T cells in Graves' hyperthyroidism and ophthalmopathy (dated by TCRdb to the late 2010s). In terms of the full investigation: Peripheral blood samples were taken at initial diagnosis, before any treatment was given. To identify distinguishing TCR V-J signatures, a discovery cohort of about a hundred patients was used, comprising 40 to 45 with Graves' ophthalmopathy and roughly 60 with stable Graves' hyperthyroidism. Following sampling, methimazole starting at 30 mg daily was given to hyperthyroidism patients, and high-dose intravenous methylprednisolone was given to ophthalmopathy patients. The paper describes TCR Vbeta CDR3 sequencing of 135 peripheral blood samples, made up of 43 ophthalmopathy patients, some 80 hyperthyroidism patients and 17 progressor patients. Prospective prediction of ophthalmopathy was tested in an independent validation cohort consisting of some 18 hyperthyroidism patients and 17 patients who later progressed to ophthalmopathy. The approximately 100 discovery patients were randomly split 7:3 into training and test sets. Thyroid tissue and blood T-cell repertoires from over 5 Graves' hyperthyroidism patients were also compared in the study. Overall study outcomes, separate from this receptor: Sample size was not statistically predetermined, and investigators were not blinded to group allocation. Most expanded thyroid clonotypes (frequency above 0.001) were also detected in blood, suggesting blood repertoires may reflect thyroid immune responses. A model built on a 13 V-J signature distinguished ophthalmopathy from stable hyperthyroidism, reaching about 89% sensitivity and approximately 83% specificity in cross-validation and 80%/75% in testing. In validation, the model predicted progression to ophthalmopathy with 55% to 71% sensitivity and about 72% specificity, a median of approximately 6.7 months before onset.

The CDR3 runs 16 residues from the cysteine to the phenylalanine. The only DNA kept is the CDR3, 48 bases in frame from the first base. The germline V gene yields SGHVS for CDR1 and FNYEAQ for CDR2. V ends up 4 bases short and J 7 bases short, with an unmatched junction base count of 14. The TCR beta CDR3 regions were amplified from RNA transcripts. The first round of RT-PCR for the TCR CDR3 was performed with the HTBI primer set and the Qiagen OneStep RT-PCR kit. The libraries were constructed in a second round of multiplex PCR and then size-selected and purified. Paired-end sequencing of the libraries was performed with 100 bp reads on an Illumina HiSeq2000. The published analysis was carried out like this. SOAPnuke was used to process the raw data, removing reads that contained adapters or uncalled bases, had a mean Phred below 15, or lacked an exact match to the constant primer or identifier. COPE v1.2.5 was used to merge high-quality paired reads, and clonotypes were defined as unique nucleotide sequences. MiTCR v1.1 was used to align the clonotypes against IMGT TRBV, TRBD and TRBJ reference segments. Analysis was restricted to V-J combinations with a frequency above 0.0001, which covered approximately 99% of repertoires. The TCS score was defined as the ratio of F50 (clonal expansion) to E x V (chaos), calculated using BLOSUM62-based TCRdist between CDR3 peptides within each V-J. Welch's t-statistics and random forest reduced 450 to 600 V-J features to under 15, which were used in a naive Bayes classifier (R e1071). Starting from the raw public reads, TCRdb applied fastp trimming at Q25, assembled clones with MiXCR and retained in-frame beta chains. CDR3 protein duplicates are merged, each entry listing the most common genes and DNA. The V and J calls shown here were made by TCRdb, not taken from the authors' results. Counted in this sample were fewer than 850,000 distinct CDR3 sequences; roughly a sixth of them appeared once. The ten most abundant clones make up roughly a sixth of the sample.

Stable Graves' hyperthyroidism was defined as no progression to ophthalmopathy during 18 months of follow-up. Hyperthyroidism patients were newly diagnosed, with disease duration under 2 months, and aged 18 to 65 years. The study excluded patients with uncontrolled infections, other autoimmune diseases, pregnancy or lactation. Clinical symptoms, serum thyroxine and TRAb, thyroid ultrasound, and orbital computed tomography formed the basis for the diagnoses. PBMCs were isolated from around 10 ml of fresh peripheral blood by Ficoll-Paque density gradient centrifugation. Trizol reagent was used to extract total RNA, and RNA quality was then checked on an Agilent 2100 Bioanalyzer. This clonotype has just a few counts. Its antigen specificity is not known. No qualities accompany the bases; no much larger clone lies one base away.

This receptor was obtained from a man aged 45-60 years with Graves' hyperthyroidism. The sequenced material came from blood. This chain joins TRBV7-6 to TRBJ2-7; 9 bases in between match TRBD2. The nucleotides are TGTGCCAGCAGCTCCGTTGAGGTAGCGGGAGCATATGAGCAGTACTTC. Its coded protein is CASSSVEVAGAYEQYF.